This is a list of T cell receptor beta chains from one sample in a study of early T cells in non-severe SARS-CoV-2 infection. TCRdb called the 5' RACE reads again in MiXCR, with one record for every CDR3 protein. The sample holds under 60,000 distinct CDR3 sequences, 7.5% to 9.5% seen once. The sample consisted of whole blood, taken at baseline. Every receptor here comes from an adult who was a healthcare worker with PCR-confirmed SARS-CoV-2 infection or an uninfected control (not recorded which). The CDR3 runs from the conserved cysteine through the conserved F or W. A D gene is named only where the DNA matches it firmly. Some rows mark clone size as missing; the rest say once, few, many or name a class of expanded clone.

J gene: TRBJ2-7; clone size: few; V gene: TRBV29-1; CDR3 length: 13; D gene: NA; CDR3 protein: CSVVITGTYEQYF; CDR3 DNA: TGCAGCGTTGTCATTACGGGCACCTACGAGCAGTACTTC
J gene: TRBJ2-7; clone size: NA; V gene: TRBV10-3; CDR3 length: 14; D gene: NA; CDR3 protein: CAISEGRGAYEQYF; CDR3 DNA: TGTGCCATCAGTGAGGGTAGAGGGGCCTACGAGCAGTACTTC
J gene: TRBJ1-6; clone size: many; V gene: TRBV12-3/TRBV12-4; CDR3 length: 15; D gene: TRBD1; CDR3 protein: CASRSSGQDFSPLHF; CDR3 DNA: TGTGCCAGCAGGTCATCAGGACAGGATTTTTCACCCCTCCACTTT
J gene: TRBJ2-7; clone size: NA; V gene: TRBV3-1; CDR3 length: 14; D gene: NA; CDR3 protein: CASSQEGDGYEQYF; CDR3 DNA: TGTGCCAGCAGCCAAGAGGGAGACGGATACGAGCAGTACTTC
J gene: TRBJ2-1; clone size: NA; V gene: TRBV12-3/TRBV12-4; CDR3 length: 11; D gene: NA; CDR3 protein: CASSPAGEQFF; CDR3 DNA: TGTGCCAGCAGCCCCGCGGGAGAGCAGTTCTTC
J gene: TRBJ2-7; clone size: few; V gene: TRBV21-1; CDR3 length: 16; D gene: NA; CDR3 protein: CASSKANSRGSHEQYF; CDR3 DNA: TGTGCCAGCAGCAAAGCGAATTCCCGGGGCAGCCACGAGCAGTACTTC
J gene: TRBJ2-3; clone size: NA; V gene: TRBV2; CDR3 length: 14; D gene: TRBD1; CDR3 protein: CASSEADRADTQYF; CDR3 DNA: TGTGCCAGCAGTGAAGCAGACAGGGCAGATACGCAGTATTTT
J gene: TRBJ2-6; clone size: many; V gene: TRBV12-3/TRBV12-4; CDR3 length: 17; D gene: TRBD1; CDR3 protein: CASSSQAGGSGANVLTF; CDR3 DNA: TGTGCCAGCAGTTCGCAGGCAGGGGGCTCTGGGGCCAACGTCCTGACTTTC
J gene: TRBJ2-5; clone size: many; V gene: TRBV5-4; CDR3 length: 13; D gene: TRBD2; CDR3 protein: CASSPGLAETQYF; CDR3 DNA: TGTGCCAGCAGCCCAGGACTAGCAGAGACCCAGTACTTC
J gene: TRBJ1-1; clone size: NA; V gene: TRBV5-1; CDR3 length: 16; D gene: NA; CDR3 protein: CASSFDLLQAGTEAFF; CDR3 DNA: TGCGCCAGCAGCTTCGACCTTCTCCAGGCAGGCACTGAAGCTTTCTTT
J gene: TRBJ1-5; clone size: many; V gene: TRBV7-9; CDR3 length: 14; D gene: TRBD1; CDR3 protein: CASSSDRGNQPQHF; CDR3 DNA: TGTGCCAGCAGCTCTGACAGGGGGAATCAGCCCCAGCATTTT
J gene: TRBJ2-7; clone size: NA; V gene: TRBV10-2; CDR3 length: 11; D gene: NA; CDR3 protein: CASSGAYEQYF; CDR3 DNA: TGCGCCAGCAGTGGAGCCTACGAGCAGTACTTC
J gene: TRBJ2-2; clone size: many; V gene: TRBV9; CDR3 length: 14; D gene: NA; CDR3 protein: CASNHGGPTGELFF; CDR3 DNA: TGTGCCAGCAACCACGGCGGCCCCACCGGGGAGCTGTTTTTT
J gene: TRBJ2-1; clone size: many; V gene: TRBV7-3; CDR3 length: 15; D gene: TRBD1; CDR3 protein: CASSSRQGSYNEQFF; CDR3 DNA: TGTGCCAGCAGCTCGAGACAGGGCTCCTACAATGAGCAGTTCTTC
J gene: TRBJ2-4; clone size: few; V gene: TRBV20-1; CDR3 length: 12; D gene: NA; CDR3 protein: CSASVGDYIQYF; CDR3 DNA: TGCAGTGCTAGTGTGGGGGACTACATTCAGTACTTC
J gene: TRBJ1-1; clone size: many; V gene: TRBV29-1; CDR3 length: 11; D gene: NA; CDR3 protein: CSVATNTEAFF; CDR3 DNA: TGCAGCGTTGCGACGAACACTGAAGCTTTCTTT
J gene: TRBJ2-1; clone size: NA; V gene: TRBV7-2; CDR3 length: 15; D gene: NA; CDR3 protein: CASSPQLNRANEQFF; CDR3 DNA: TGTGCCAGCAGCCCCCAACTCAACCGGGCCAATGAGCAGTTCTTC
J gene: TRBJ1-5; clone size: NA; V gene: TRBV11-2; CDR3 length: 13; D gene: NA; CDR3 protein: CASRSKLGQPQHF; CDR3 DNA: TGTGCCAGCAGATCGAAGTTAGGGCAGCCCCAGCATTTT
J gene: TRBJ2-4; clone size: many; V gene: TRBV6-2/TRBV6-3; CDR3 length: 16; D gene: NA; CDR3 protein: CASSLIQGTEKNIQYF; CDR3 DNA: TGTGCCAGCAGCCTTATACAGGGAACGGAAAAAAACATTCAGTACTTC
J gene: TRBJ2-2; clone size: few; V gene: TRBV12-3/TRBV12-4; CDR3 length: 13; D gene: TRBD1; CDR3 protein: CASSGQGVGELFF; CDR3 DNA: TGTGCCAGCAGTGGACAGGGTGTAGGGGAGCTGTTTTTT
J gene: TRBJ2-3; clone size: few; V gene: TRBV28; CDR3 length: 12; D gene: NA; CDR3 protein: CASSSNTDTQYF; CDR3 DNA: TGTGCCAGCAGTTCCAACACAGATACGCAGTATTTT
J gene: TRBJ2-2; clone size: few; V gene: TRBV5-1; CDR3 length: 14; D gene: NA; CDR3 protein: CASSFGPGTGELFF; CDR3 DNA: TGCGCCAGCAGCTTTGGCCCGGGCACCGGGGAGCTGTTTTTT
J gene: TRBJ2-3; clone size: few; V gene: TRBV3-1; CDR3 length: 15; D gene: NA; CDR3 protein: CASSQVGGRADTQYF; CDR3 DNA: TGTGCCAGCAGCCAGGTCGGGGGGCGAGCAGATACGCAGTATTTT
J gene: TRBJ2-2; clone size: many; V gene: TRBV6-5; CDR3 length: 18; D gene: TRBD2; CDR3 protein: CASSYPGVAGGNTGELFF; CDR3 DNA: TGTGCCAGCAGTTACCCCGGGGTAGCGGGGGGTAACACCGGGGAGCTGTTTTTT
J gene: TRBJ2-1; clone size: NA; V gene: TRBV11-2; CDR3 length: 16; D gene: TRBD2; CDR3 protein: CASSLTSSGGASEQFF; CDR3 DNA: TGTGCCAGCAGCTTAACCTCCAGCGGGGGGGCCTCTGAGCAGTTCTTC
J gene: TRBJ2-7; clone size: few; V gene: TRBV27; CDR3 length: 14; D gene: NA; CDR3 protein: CASSQTGNTYEQYF; CDR3 DNA: TGTGCCAGCAGTCAAACAGGGAATACCTACGAGCAGTACTTC
J gene: TRBJ2-7; clone size: NA; V gene: TRBV13; CDR3 length: 14; D gene: NA; CDR3 protein: CASSLGDTYYEQYF; CDR3 DNA: TGTGCCAGCAGCTTAGGGGACACATACTACGAGCAGTACTTC
J gene: TRBJ2-1; clone size: many; V gene: TRBV12-3/TRBV12-4; CDR3 length: 16; D gene: TRBD2; CDR3 protein: CASRSSGRAPNNEQFF; CDR3 DNA: TGTGCCAGCAGGTCCAGCGGGAGGGCCCCCAACAATGAGCAGTTCTTC
J gene: TRBJ1-6; clone size: NA; V gene: TRBV6-2/TRBV6-3; CDR3 length: 15; D gene: NA; CDR3 protein: CASSTRGSYNSPLHF; CDR3 DNA: TGTGCCAGCAGTACCAGAGGCTCCTATAATTCACCCCTCCACTTT
J gene: TRBJ1-2; clone size: few; V gene: TRBV13; CDR3 length: 14; D gene: NA; CDR3 protein: CASSFREGFYRYTF; CDR3 DNA: TGTGCCAGCAGCTTCAGGGAGGGTTTCTATCGCTACACCTTC
J gene: TRBJ1-4; clone size: few; V gene: TRBV6-6; CDR3 length: 15; D gene: NA; CDR3 protein: CASSTTQGSIGKLFF; CDR3 DNA: TGTGCCAGCAGTACAACTCAGGGCTCGATTGGAAAACTGTTTTTT
J gene: TRBJ2-3; clone size: few; V gene: TRBV12-3/TRBV12-4; CDR3 length: 14; D gene: TRBD2; CDR3 protein: CASRMTSGGNSQYF; CDR3 DNA: TGTGCCAGCAGGATGACTAGCGGGGGGAATTCGCAGTATTTT
J gene: TRBJ2-3; clone size: NA; V gene: TRBV6-4; CDR3 length: 14; D gene: NA; CDR3 protein: CASSRSSTTDTQYF; CDR3 DNA: TGTGCCAGCAGTCGCTCTAGCACCACAGATACGCAGTATTTT
J gene: TRBJ1-1; clone size: many; V gene: TRBV7-8; CDR3 length: 13; D gene: NA; CDR3 protein: CASSAGQNTEAFF; CDR3 DNA: TGTGCCAGCAGCGCAGGCCAGAACACTGAAGCTTTCTTT
J gene: TRBJ2-4; clone size: few; V gene: TRBV11-1; CDR3 length: 13; D gene: TRBD1; CDR3 protein: CASKGTVANIQYF; CDR3 DNA: TGTGCCAGCAAGGGGACAGTGGCAAACATTCAGTACTTC
J gene: TRBJ1-5; clone size: NA; V gene: TRBV12-3/TRBV12-4; CDR3 length: 15; D gene: TRBD1; CDR3 protein: CASSRGQGGNQPQHF; CDR3 DNA: TGTGCCAGCAGTAGAGGACAGGGTGGGAATCAGCCCCAGCATTTT
J gene: TRBJ2-7; clone size: few; V gene: TRBV6-1; CDR3 length: 13; D gene: NA; CDR3 protein: CASTRWGTYEQYF; CDR3 DNA: TGTGCCAGCACCCGATGGGGCACCTACGAGCAGTACTTC
J gene: TRBJ2-5; clone size: many; V gene: TRBV20-1; CDR3 length: 14; D gene: NA; CDR3 protein: CSARLTAGPETQYF; CDR3 DNA: TGCAGTGCTAGATTAACAGCGGGCCCAGAGACCCAGTACTTC
J gene: TRBJ2-1; clone size: many; V gene: TRBV11-2; CDR3 length: 15; D gene: TRBD2; CDR3 protein: CASSLTSGDNNEQFF; CDR3 DNA: TGTGCCAGCAGCCTAACTAGCGGGGACAACAATGAGCAGTTCTTC
J gene: TRBJ1-3; clone size: NA; V gene: TRBV19; CDR3 length: 13; D gene: NA; CDR3 protein: CATGQYAGNTIYF; CDR3 DNA: TGTGCCACTGGACAGTATGCCGGAAACACCATATATTTT
J gene: TRBJ1-1; clone size: NA; V gene: TRBV3-1; CDR3 length: 13; D gene: NA; CDR3 protein: CASVRGEGTEAFF; CDR3 DNA: TGTGCCAGTGTGAGGGGGGAGGGCACTGAAGCTTTCTTT
J gene: TRBJ2-7; clone size: NA; V gene: TRBV10-3; CDR3 length: 16; D gene: TRBD2; CDR3 protein: CAISATLLAGAYEQYF; CDR3 DNA: TGTGCCATCAGCGCAACCCTACTAGCGGGGGCATACGAGCAGTACTTC
J gene: TRBJ1-1; clone size: few; V gene: TRBV4-1; CDR3 length: 16; D gene: NA; CDR3 protein: CASSQPTGNMNTEAFF; CDR3 DNA: TGCGCCAGCAGCCAACCTACGGGAAATATGAACACTGAAGCTTTCTTT
J gene: TRBJ2-1; clone size: NA; V gene: TRBV7-9; CDR3 length: 12; D gene: NA; CDR3 protein: CASSAQVHEQFF; CDR3 DNA: TGTGCCAGCAGCGCACAGGTACATGAGCAGTTCTTC
J gene: TRBJ2-7; clone size: many; V gene: TRBV12-3/TRBV12-4; CDR3 length: 13; D gene: TRBD1; CDR3 protein: CASRVTGAYEQYF; CDR3 DNA: TGTGCCAGCAGAGTGACAGGGGCCTACGAGCAGTACTTC
J gene: TRBJ2-1; clone size: many; V gene: TRBV2; CDR3 length: 13; D gene: TRBD2; CDR3 protein: CASSERTSGEQFF; CDR3 DNA: TGTGCCAGCAGTGAACGGACTAGCGGTGAGCAGTTCTTC
J gene: TRBJ1-2; clone size: many; V gene: TRBV7-2; CDR3 length: 15; D gene: TRBD1; CDR3 protein: CASSLGDRPFYGYTF; CDR3 DNA: TGTGCCAGCAGCTTGGGGGACAGGCCCTTTTATGGCTACACCTTC
J gene: TRBJ1-3; clone size: NA; V gene: TRBV7-6; CDR3 length: 15; D gene: NA; CDR3 protein: CASSLGGSHGNTIYF; CDR3 DNA: TGTGCCAGCAGCCTGGGAGGTTCGCATGGAAACACCATATATTTT
J gene: TRBJ1-5; clone size: few; V gene: TRBV19; CDR3 length: 14; D gene: TRBD1; CDR3 protein: CASSPRQGLQPQHF; CDR3 DNA: TGTGCCAGTAGTCCCCGACAGGGTCTTCAGCCCCAGCATTTT
J gene: TRBJ2-3; clone size: few; V gene: TRBV10-3; CDR3 length: 11; D gene: NA; CDR3 protein: CATGGLDTQYF; CDR3 DNA: TGTGCCACCGGGGGTCTTGATACGCAGTATTTT
J gene: TRBJ2-1; clone size: few; V gene: TRBV18; CDR3 length: 17; D gene: TRBD2; CDR3 protein: CASSPRSSGGADNEQFF; CDR3 DNA: TGTGCCAGCTCACCAAGGTCTAGCGGGGGGGCTGACAATGAGCAGTTCTTC
J gene: TRBJ2-5; clone size: many; V gene: TRBV19; CDR3 length: 15; D gene: TRBD2; CDR3 protein: CASSGRLKWEETQYF; CDR3 DNA: TGTGCCAGTAGCGGGAGGCTAAAATGGGAAGAGACCCAGTACTTC
J gene: TRBJ1-3; clone size: few; V gene: TRBV20-1; CDR3 length: 13; D gene: NA; CDR3 protein: CSASAGQVSTIYF; CDR3 DNA: TGCAGTGCTAGCGCGGGACAAGTCAGTACCATATATTTT
J gene: TRBJ2-2; clone size: few; V gene: TRBV6-4; CDR3 length: 14; D gene: TRBD1; CDR3 protein: CASRQGADTGELFF; CDR3 DNA: TGTGCCAGCCGACAGGGGGCAGACACCGGGGAGCTGTTTTTT
J gene: TRBJ2-7; clone size: NA; V gene: TRBV7-9; CDR3 length: 15; D gene: NA; CDR3 protein: CASSFVRDGVYEQYF; CDR3 DNA: TGTGCCAGCAGCTTTGTCCGGGACGGGGTCTACGAGCAGTACTTC
J gene: TRBJ2-3; clone size: few; V gene: TRBV12-3/TRBV12-4; CDR3 length: 17; D gene: TRBD2; CDR3 protein: CASSSGLAGSWTDTQYF; CDR3 DNA: TGTGCCAGCAGTTCGGGACTAGCGGGGTCTTGGACAGATACGCAGTATTTT
J gene: TRBJ2-2; clone size: NA; V gene: TRBV7-9; CDR3 length: 13; D gene: NA; CDR3 protein: CASSRTGSGELFF; CDR3 DNA: TGTGCCAGCAGCCGAACGGGTTCCGGGGAGCTGTTTTTT
J gene: TRBJ2-2; clone size: NA; V gene: TRBV7-8; CDR3 length: 13; D gene: NA; CDR3 protein: CASSYSVTGELFF; CDR3 DNA: TGTGCCAGCAGCTACTCAGTAACCGGGGAGCTGTTTTTT
J gene: TRBJ2-2; clone size: NA; V gene: TRBV11-2; CDR3 length: 19; D gene: TRBD2; CDR3 protein: CASSFLAGPFSLHTGELFF; CDR3 DNA: TGTGCCAGCAGCTTCCTAGCGGGCCCCTTCTCCCTCCACACCGGGGAGCTGTTTTTT
J gene: TRBJ2-3; clone size: NA; V gene: TRBV7-9; CDR3 length: 15; D gene: TRBD2; CDR3 protein: CASSLKLAGTDTQYF; CDR3 DNA: TGTGCCAGCAGCTTAAAACTAGCGGGTACAGATACGCAGTATTTT